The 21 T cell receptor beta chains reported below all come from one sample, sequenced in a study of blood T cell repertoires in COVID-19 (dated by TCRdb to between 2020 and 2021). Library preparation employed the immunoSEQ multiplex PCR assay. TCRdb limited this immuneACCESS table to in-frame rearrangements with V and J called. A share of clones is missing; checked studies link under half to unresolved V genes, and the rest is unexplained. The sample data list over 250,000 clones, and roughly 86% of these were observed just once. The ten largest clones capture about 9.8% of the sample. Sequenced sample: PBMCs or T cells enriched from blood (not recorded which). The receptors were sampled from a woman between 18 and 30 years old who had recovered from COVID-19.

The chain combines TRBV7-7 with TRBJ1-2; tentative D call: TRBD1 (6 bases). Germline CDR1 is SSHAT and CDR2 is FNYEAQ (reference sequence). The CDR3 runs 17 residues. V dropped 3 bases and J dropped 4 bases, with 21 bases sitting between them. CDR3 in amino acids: CASSLCRGGFIGYGYTF. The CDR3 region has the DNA TGTGCCAGCAGCTTGTGTCGAGGGGGTTTTATCGGCTATGGCTACACCTTC.

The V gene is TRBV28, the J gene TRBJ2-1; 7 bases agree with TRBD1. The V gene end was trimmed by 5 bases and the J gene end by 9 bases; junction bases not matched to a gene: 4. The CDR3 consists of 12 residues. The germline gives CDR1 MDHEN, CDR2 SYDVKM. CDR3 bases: TGTGCCAGCAGTCACAGGGGCGGTGAGCAGTTCTTC. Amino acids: CASSHRGGEQFF.

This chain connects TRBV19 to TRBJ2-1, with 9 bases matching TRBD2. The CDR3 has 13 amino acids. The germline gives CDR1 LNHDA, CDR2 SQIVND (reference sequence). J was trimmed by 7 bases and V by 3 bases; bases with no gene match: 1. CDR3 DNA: TGTGCCAGTAGTATTCTAGCGGGAAATGAGCAGTTCTTC. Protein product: CASSILAGNEQFF.

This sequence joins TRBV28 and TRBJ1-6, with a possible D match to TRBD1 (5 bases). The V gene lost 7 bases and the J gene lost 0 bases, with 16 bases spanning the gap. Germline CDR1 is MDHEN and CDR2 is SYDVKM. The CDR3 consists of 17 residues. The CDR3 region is CASTRSGSASYNSPLHF. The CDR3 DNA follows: TGTGCCAGCACCAGATCAGGGTCGGCCTCCTATAATTCACCCCTCCACTTT.

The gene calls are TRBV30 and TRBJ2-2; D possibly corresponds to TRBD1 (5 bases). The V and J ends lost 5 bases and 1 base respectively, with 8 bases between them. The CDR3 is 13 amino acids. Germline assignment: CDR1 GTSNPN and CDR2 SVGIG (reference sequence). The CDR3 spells CAWCRGNTGELFF. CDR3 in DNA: TGTGCCTGGTGTAGGGGGAACACCGGGGAGCTGTTTTTT.

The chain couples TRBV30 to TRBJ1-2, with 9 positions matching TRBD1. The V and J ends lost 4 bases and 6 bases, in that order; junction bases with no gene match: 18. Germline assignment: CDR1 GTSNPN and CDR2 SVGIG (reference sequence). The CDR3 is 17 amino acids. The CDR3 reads CAWILVTPGQGLDGYTF. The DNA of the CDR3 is TGTGCCTGGATCCTAGTTACGCCGGGACAGGGACTTGATGGCTACACCTTC.

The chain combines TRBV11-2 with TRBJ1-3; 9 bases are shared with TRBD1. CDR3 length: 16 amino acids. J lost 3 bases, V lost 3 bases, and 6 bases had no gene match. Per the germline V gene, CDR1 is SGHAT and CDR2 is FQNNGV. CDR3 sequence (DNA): TGTGCCAGCAGCTTTGGCGACAGGGGGTTTGGAAACACCATATATTTT. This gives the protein CASSFGDRGFGNTIYF.

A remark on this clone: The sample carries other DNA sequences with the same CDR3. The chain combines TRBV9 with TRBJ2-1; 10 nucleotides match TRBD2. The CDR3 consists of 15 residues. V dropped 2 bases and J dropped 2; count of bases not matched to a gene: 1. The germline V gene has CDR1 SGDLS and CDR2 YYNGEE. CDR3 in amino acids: CASSVLAGAYNEQFF. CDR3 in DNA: TGTGCCAGCAGCGTTCTAGCGGGAGCCTACAATGAGCAGTTCTTC.

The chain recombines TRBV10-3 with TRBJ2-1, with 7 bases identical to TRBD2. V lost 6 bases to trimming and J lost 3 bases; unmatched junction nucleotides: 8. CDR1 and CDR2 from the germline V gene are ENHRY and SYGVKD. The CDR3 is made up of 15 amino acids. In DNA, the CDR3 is TGTGCCATCAGCCCCAGGAGCGGGATCTACAATGAGCAGTTCTTC. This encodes CAISPRSGIYNEQFF.

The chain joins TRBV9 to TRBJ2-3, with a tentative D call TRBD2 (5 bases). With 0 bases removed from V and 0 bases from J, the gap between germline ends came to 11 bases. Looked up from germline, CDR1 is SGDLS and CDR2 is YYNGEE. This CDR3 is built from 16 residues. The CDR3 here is CASSVGTHTSTDTQYF. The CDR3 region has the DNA TGTGCCAGCAGCGTAGGGACTCACACTAGCACAGATACGCAGTATTTT.

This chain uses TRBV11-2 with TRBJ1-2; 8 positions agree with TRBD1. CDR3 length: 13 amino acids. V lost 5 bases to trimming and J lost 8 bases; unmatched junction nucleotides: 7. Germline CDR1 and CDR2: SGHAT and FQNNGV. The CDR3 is CASSTGGLSGYTF. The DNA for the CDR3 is TGTGCCAGCAGCACAGGGGGACTAAGCGGCTACACCTTC. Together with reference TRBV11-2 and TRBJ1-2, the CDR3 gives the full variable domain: EAGVAQSPRYKIIEKRQSVAFWCNPISGHATLYWYQQILGQGPKLLIQFQNNGVVDDSQLPKDRFSAERLKGVDSTLKIQPAKLEDSAVYLCASSTGGLSGYTFGSGTRLTVV.

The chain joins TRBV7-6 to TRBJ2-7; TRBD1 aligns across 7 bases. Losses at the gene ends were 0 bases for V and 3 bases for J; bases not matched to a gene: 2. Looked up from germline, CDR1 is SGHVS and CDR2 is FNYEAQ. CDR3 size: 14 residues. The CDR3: CASSLARDSYEQYF. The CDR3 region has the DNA TGTGCCAGCAGCTTAGCACGGGACAGCTACGAGCAGTACTTC.

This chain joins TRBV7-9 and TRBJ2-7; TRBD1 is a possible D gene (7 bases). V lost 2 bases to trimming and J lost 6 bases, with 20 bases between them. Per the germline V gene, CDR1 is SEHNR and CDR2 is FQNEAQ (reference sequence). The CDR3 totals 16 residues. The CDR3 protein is CASSLYPGRQGGEQYF. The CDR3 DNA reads TGTGCCAGCAGCTTATACCCGGGAAGACAGGGAGGCGAGCAGTACTTC.

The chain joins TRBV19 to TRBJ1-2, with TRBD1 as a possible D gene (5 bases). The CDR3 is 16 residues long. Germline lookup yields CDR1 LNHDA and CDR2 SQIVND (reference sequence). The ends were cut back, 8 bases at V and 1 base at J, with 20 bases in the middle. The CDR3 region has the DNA TGTGCCAGTCAAACCAGGGATGCTCCCTTTAACTATGGCTACACCTTC. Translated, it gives CASQTRDAPFNYGYTF.

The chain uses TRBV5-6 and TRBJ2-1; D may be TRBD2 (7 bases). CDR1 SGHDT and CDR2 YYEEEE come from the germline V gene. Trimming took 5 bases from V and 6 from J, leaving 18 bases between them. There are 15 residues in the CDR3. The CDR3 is CASRWRGLLRNEQFF. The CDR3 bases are TGTGCCAGCAGATGGCGGGGGCTCCTACGCAATGAGCAGTTCTTC.

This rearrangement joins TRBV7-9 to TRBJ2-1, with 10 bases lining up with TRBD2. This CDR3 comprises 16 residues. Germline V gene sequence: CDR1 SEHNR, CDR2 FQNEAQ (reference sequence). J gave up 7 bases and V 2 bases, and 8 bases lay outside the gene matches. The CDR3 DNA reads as TGTGCCAGCAGCTTATCTAGCGGGAGTGCACGAAATGAGCAGTTCTTC. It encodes CASSLSSGSARNEQFF.

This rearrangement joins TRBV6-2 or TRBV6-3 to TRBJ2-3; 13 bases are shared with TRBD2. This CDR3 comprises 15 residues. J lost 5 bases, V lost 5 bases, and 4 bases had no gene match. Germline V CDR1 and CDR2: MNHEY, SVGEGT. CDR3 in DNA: TGTGCCAGCAGTGGACTAGCGGGGGACGGAGATACGCAGTATTTT. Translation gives CASSGLAGDGDTQYF.

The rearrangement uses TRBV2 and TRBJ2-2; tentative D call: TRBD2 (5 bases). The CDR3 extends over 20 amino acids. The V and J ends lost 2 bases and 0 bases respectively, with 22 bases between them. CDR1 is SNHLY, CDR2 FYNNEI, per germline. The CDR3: CASSETGVRSEFANTGELFF. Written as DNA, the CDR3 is TGTGCCAGCAGTGAAACCGGGGTTCGGTCCGAGTTCGCGAACACCGGGGAGCTGTTTTTT.

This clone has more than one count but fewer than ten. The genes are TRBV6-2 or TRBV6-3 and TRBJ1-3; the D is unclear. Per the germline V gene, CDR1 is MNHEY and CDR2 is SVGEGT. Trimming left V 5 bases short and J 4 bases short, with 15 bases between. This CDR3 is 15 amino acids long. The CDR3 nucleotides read TGTGCCAGCAGTCTCCGAGAGGCCCGGGGAAACACCATATATTTT. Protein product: CASSLREARGNTIYF.

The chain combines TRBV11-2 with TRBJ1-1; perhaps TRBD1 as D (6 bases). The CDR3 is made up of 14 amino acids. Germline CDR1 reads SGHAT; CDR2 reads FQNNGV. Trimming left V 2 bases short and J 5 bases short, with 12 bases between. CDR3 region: CASSLWGRRTEAFF. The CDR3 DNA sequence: TGTGCCAGCAGCTTATGGGGGCGGCGGACTGAAGCTTTCTTT. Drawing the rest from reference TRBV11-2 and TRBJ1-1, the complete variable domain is EAGVAQSPRYKIIEKRQSVAFWCNPISGHATLYWYQQILGQGPKLLIQFQNNGVVDDSQLPKDRFSAERLKGVDSTLKIQPAKLEDSAVYLCASSLWGRRTEAFFGQGTRLTVV.

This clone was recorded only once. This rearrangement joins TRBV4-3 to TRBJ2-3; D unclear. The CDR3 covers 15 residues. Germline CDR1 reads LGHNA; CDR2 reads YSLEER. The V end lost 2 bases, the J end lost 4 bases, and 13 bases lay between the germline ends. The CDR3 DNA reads TGCGCCAGCAGCCAATCTACCCCACCGGCAGATACGCAGTATTTT. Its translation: CASSQSTPPADTQYF.